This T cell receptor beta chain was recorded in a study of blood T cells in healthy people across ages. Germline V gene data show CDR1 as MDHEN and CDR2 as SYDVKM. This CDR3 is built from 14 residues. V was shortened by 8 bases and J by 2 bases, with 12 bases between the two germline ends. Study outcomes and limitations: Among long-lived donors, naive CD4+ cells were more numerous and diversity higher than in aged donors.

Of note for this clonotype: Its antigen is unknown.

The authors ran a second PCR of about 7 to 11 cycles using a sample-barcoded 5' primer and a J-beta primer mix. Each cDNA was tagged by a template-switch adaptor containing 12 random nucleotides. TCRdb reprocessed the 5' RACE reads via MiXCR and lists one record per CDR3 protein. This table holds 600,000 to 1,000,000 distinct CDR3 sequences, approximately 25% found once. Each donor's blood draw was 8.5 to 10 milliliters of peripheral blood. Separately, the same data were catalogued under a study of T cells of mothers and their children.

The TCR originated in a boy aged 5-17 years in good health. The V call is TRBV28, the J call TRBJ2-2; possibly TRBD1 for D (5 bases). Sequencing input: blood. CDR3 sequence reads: CASQLGANTGELFF. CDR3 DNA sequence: TGTGCCAGCCAATTAGGGGCTAACACCGGGGAGCTGTTTTTT.